A single sample gave rise to the 14 T cell receptor beta chains below, sequenced in a study of CD8+ T cells in alopecia areata. Once RNA had been extracted, it was reverse transcribed into cDNA to act as the sequencing template. Method: immunoSEQ multiplex PCR; TCRdb's copy keeps in-frame clones and lacks some. The sample has roughly 150,000 clones, around 54% seen once. Sequenced sample: CD4+ T cells sorted from blood. The source is a human donor in good health.

The rearrangement joins TRBV23-1 to TRBJ2-3, with D possibly matching TRBD1 (5 bases). TRBV23-1 is an ORF; its function is uncertain. The V and J ends lost 3 bases and 2 bases respectively, with 18 bases between them. The CDR3 length is 17 residues. The CDR3 bases are TGCGCCAGCAGTCACTCGGATGTAGACAGTAACACAGATACGCAGTATTTT. Its translation: CASSHSDVDSNTDTQYF.

This clone appeared many times. The chain carries TRBV5-1 and TRBJ2-1, with 8 bases fitting TRBD2. CDR1 SGHRS and CDR2 YFSETQ come from the germline V gene. CDR3 size: 15 residues. Trimming cost V 4 bases and J 7 bases; bases outside gene matches: 10. CDR3 DNA sequence: TGCGCCAGCAGCCGGGACACTAGCGGTGGAAATGAGCAGTTCTTC. It translates to CASSRDTSGGNEQFF.

V usage is TRBV30 and J usage is TRBJ1-2, with D possibly being TRBD1 (5 bases). Trimming shortened V by 5 bases and J by 7 bases, and 11 bases separated the two germline ends. The CDR3 is 11 amino acids. Germline CDR1 is GTSNPN and CDR2 is SVGIG (reference sequence). The CDR3 sequence is CAWGARAGYTF. The DNA of the CDR3 is TGTGCCTGGGGGGCGAGGGCTGGCTACACCTTC.

This clone was detected once. The chain uses TRBV29-1 and TRBJ2-1, with a possible D match to TRBD2 (6 bases). The CDR3 consists of 13 residues. Germline V gene sequence: CDR1 SQVTM, CDR2 ANQGSEA. The V and J ends lost 7 bases and 5 bases respectively, with 15 bases between them. The CDR3 here is CSGRAPGDNEQFF. The DNA for the CDR3 is TGCAGCGGCCGGGCCCCGGGGGACAATGAGCAGTTCTTC.

The chain employs TRBV18 and TRBJ2-7, with TRBD1 as a possible D gene (6 bases). The CDR3 runs to 16 residues. CDR1 is KGHSH and CDR2 is LQKENI in the germline V gene. V lost 2 bases to trimming and J lost 3 bases, with 17 bases between them. This CDR3 reads CASSPSIGQHYYEQYF. CDR3 in DNA: TGTGCCAGCTCACCAAGTATAGGACAGCACTACTACGAGCAGTACTTC.

This clone was seen a single time. V and J are TRBV5-4 and TRBJ2-7, with D maybe TRBD2 (5 bases). V was trimmed by 4 bases and J by 3 bases, leaving 11 bases between them. The CDR3 runs 13 residues. Per the germline V gene, CDR1 is SGHNT and CDR2 is YYREEE (reference sequence). CDR3 bases: TGTGCCAGCAGCAACCCAGACTACTACGAGCAGTACTTC. This translates into CASSNPDYYEQYF.

The chain has TRBV30 and TRBJ1-1; D is undetermined. CDR3 length equals 11 residues. Germline CDR1 reads GTSNPN; CDR2 reads SVGIG (reference sequence). The ends were cut back, 2 bases at V and 4 bases at J, with 5 bases in the middle. Written as DNA, the CDR3 is TGTGCCTGGAGTCTCTCCACTGAAGCTTTCTTT. Translation: CAWSLSTEAFF.

V gene TRBV30 combines with J gene TRBJ2-7; D could derive from TRBD1 or TRBD2 (5 bases each). The CDR3 consists of 11 residues. Germline V CDR1 and CDR2: GTSNPN, SVGIG (reference sequence). Trimming took 1 base from V and 6 from J, leaving 7 bases between them. The CDR3 loop reads CAWSGGVEQYF. As DNA, the CDR3 is TGTGCCTGGAGTGGAGGGGTCGAGCAGTACTTC.

The chain has TRBV5-1 and TRBJ2-5; D uncertain. The CDR3 loop spans 11 amino acids. The germline V gene encodes CDR1 SGHRS and CDR2 YFSETQ. V lost 4 bases and J lost 4, with 5 bases in between. CDR3: CASSTLETQYF. For the CDR3, the DNA is TGCGCCAGCAGCACGCTAGAGACCCAGTACTTC.

This chain joins TRBV6-5 and TRBJ2-3; the D gene is possibly TRBD1 (6 bases). The germline CDR1 and CDR2 sequences are MNHEY and SVGAGI. The length of the CDR3 is 14 residues. The V and J ends lost 2 bases and 10 bases respectively, with 16 bases between them. CDR3 nucleotide sequence: TGTGCCAGCAGTTACATGGCAGGGGCTACCTCGCAGTATTTT. It specifies CASSYMAGATSQYF.

This clone appeared a few times. The chain couples TRBV14 to TRBJ1-5, with TRBD1 matching 9 bases. J gave up 4 bases and V 4 bases, and 2 bases lay outside the gene matches. The CDR3 extends over 14 amino acids. Germline-derived CDR1 and CDR2 are SGHDN and FVKESK. CDR3 sequence (DNA): TGTGCCAGCAGCCTTGGGACAGGGAATCAGCCCCAGCATTTT. It specifies CASSLGTGNQPQHF.

The V and J genes are TRBV4-1 and TRBJ2-7, with D possibly matching TRBD2 (6 bases). The V and J ends lost 4 bases and 3 bases respectively, with 13 bases between them. The CDR3 is made up of 14 amino acids. Germline lookup yields CDR1 MGHRA and CDR2 YSYEKL. CDR3 bases: TGCGCCAGCAGCCTCCGGGACTTGGACTACGAGCAGTACTTC. Its translation is CASSLRDLDYEQYF.

This clone turned up a few times. This chain joins TRBV28 and TRBJ2-7; 7 positions match TRBD1. Germline values: CDR1 MDHEN, CDR2 SYDVKM. The CDR3 runs to 17 residues. V lost 5 bases and J lost 5; bases outside the gene matches: 18. CDR3 protein: CASSPVRGTGAANEQYF. CDR3 bases: TGTGCCAGCAGTCCTGTTAGGGGTACAGGGGCCGCTAACGAGCAGTACTTC.

The chain couples TRBV15 to TRBJ2-5; perhaps TRBD1 as D (6 bases). The CDR3 spans 15 residues. V was shortened by 3 bases and J by 5 bases, with 16 bases between the two germline ends. Per the germline V gene, CDR1 is LNHNV and CDR2 is YYDKDF (reference sequence). The CDR3 sequence is CATSSLPGGQETQYF. Here the CDR3 DNA reads TGTGCCACCAGCAGCCTCCCTGGGGGCCAGGAGACCCAGTACTTC.